Listed below are T cell receptor beta chains from one sample, sequenced in a study of early T cells in non-severe SARS-CoV-2 infection. In TCRdb, the 5' RACE reads were re-called with MiXCR into one record per CDR3 protein. The sample has about 80,000 distinct CDR3 sequences; around 12% are singletons. The starting material was whole blood, obtained at baseline. These receptors were obtained from an adult who was a healthcare worker with PCR-confirmed SARS-CoV-2 infection or an uninfected control (not recorded which). The donor label of this sample is uncertain. CDR3s include the opening cysteine and the closing phenylalanine or tryptophan. The order of the fields is clone size, D gene, V gene, J gene, CDR3 DNA, CDR3 protein. D genes are given only for firm matches. Rows give clone size only sometimes, using once, few, many, or a class for an expanded clone.

abundance: few
d_gene: NA
v_gene: TRBV5-6
j_gene: TRBJ1-2
CDR3nt: TGTGCCAGCAGCTTGCGGTCAGGCGTCGACCCTCTCTATGGCTACACCTTC
CDR3aa: CASSLRSGVDPLYGYTF

abundance: many
d_gene: TRBD1
v_gene: TRBV18
j_gene: TRBJ1-1
CDR3nt: TGTGCCAGCTCCCTCGGACAGGGGGCAATCACTGAAGCTTTCTTT
CDR3aa: CASSLGQGAITEAFF

abundance: NA
d_gene: TRBD1
v_gene: TRBV6-6
j_gene: TRBJ1-5
CDR3nt: TGTGCCAGCAGTCGGGACAGGAGAAATCAGCCCCAGCATTTT
CDR3aa: CASSRDRRNQPQHF

abundance: few
d_gene: TRBD1
v_gene: TRBV6-2/TRBV6-3
j_gene: TRBJ2-1
CDR3nt: TGTGCCAGCACTCTAGACAGGGCTTCCTACAATGAGCAGTTCTTC
CDR3aa: CASTLDRASYNEQFF

abundance: many
d_gene: TRBD2
v_gene: TRBV12-3/TRBV12-4
j_gene: TRBJ2-3
CDR3nt: TGTGCCAGCAGTTTAAGGTATTCGTCCGGGAGGGCCACAGATACGCAGTATTTT
CDR3aa: CASSLRYSSGRATDTQYF

abundance: many
d_gene: NA
v_gene: TRBV29-1
j_gene: TRBJ1-2
CDR3nt: TGCAGCGTTAGTCCGGGACAACGTGACTATGGCTACACCTTC
CDR3aa: CSVSPGQRDYGYTF

abundance: NA
d_gene: NA
v_gene: TRBV5-1
j_gene: TRBJ2-7
CDR3nt: TGCGCCAGCAGCCGGGAGGGACAGAGCTACGAGCAGTACTTC
CDR3aa: CASSREGQSYEQYF

abundance: NA
d_gene: NA
v_gene: TRBV2
j_gene: TRBJ2-1
CDR3nt: TGTGCCAGCCTACCCAGGGAGGCTAGCCTGTTCTTC
CDR3aa: CASLPREASLFF

abundance: NA
d_gene: NA
v_gene: TRBV2
j_gene: TRBJ2-1
CDR3nt: TGTGCCAGCAGTCCAACCCTACAGGTATACAATGAGCAGTTCTTC
CDR3aa: CASSPTLQVYNEQFF

abundance: NA
d_gene: NA
v_gene: TRBV6-1
j_gene: TRBJ2-7
CDR3nt: TGTGCCAGCAGTGAAACCGTATTGAGCGAGCAGTACTTC
CDR3aa: CASSETVLSEQYF

abundance: NA
d_gene: NA
v_gene: TRBV6-5
j_gene: TRBJ1-6
CDR3nt: TGTGCCAGCAGTTCCGCTCCAGGGAACTCACCCCTCCACTTT
CDR3aa: CASSSAPGNSPLHF